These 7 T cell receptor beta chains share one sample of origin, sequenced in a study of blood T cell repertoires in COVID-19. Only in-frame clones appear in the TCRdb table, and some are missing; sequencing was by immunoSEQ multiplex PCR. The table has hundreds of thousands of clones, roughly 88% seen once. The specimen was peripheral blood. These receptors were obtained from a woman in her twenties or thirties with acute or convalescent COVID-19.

CDR3 amino acids: CASSINSGRRGEQYF. CDR3 sequence (DNA): TGTGCCAGCAGCATAAATAGCGGGAGAAGGGGCGAGCAGTACTTC. The J gene is TRBJ2-7, the V gene TRBV5-4; 9 bases map to TRBD2. Germline V gene data show CDR1 as SGHNT and CDR2 as YYREEE (reference sequence). The CDR3 runs to 15 residues. Unmatched junction bases numbered 11, after V lost 4 bases and J lost 6 bases.

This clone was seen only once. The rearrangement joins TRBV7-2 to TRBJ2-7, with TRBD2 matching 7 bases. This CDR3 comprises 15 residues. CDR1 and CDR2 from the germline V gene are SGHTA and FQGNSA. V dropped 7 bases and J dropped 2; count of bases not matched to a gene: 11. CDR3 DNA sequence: TGTGCCAGCAACATCGACGGGGCGGGGGCCTACGAGCAGTACTTC. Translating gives CASNIDGAGAYEQYF. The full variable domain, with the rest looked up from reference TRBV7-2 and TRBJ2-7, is GAGVSQSPSNKVTEKGKDVELRCDPISGHTALYWYRQSLGQGLEFLIYFQGNSAPDKSGLPSDRFSAERTGGSVSTLTIQRTQQEDSAVYLCASNIDGAGAYEQYFGPGTRLTVT.

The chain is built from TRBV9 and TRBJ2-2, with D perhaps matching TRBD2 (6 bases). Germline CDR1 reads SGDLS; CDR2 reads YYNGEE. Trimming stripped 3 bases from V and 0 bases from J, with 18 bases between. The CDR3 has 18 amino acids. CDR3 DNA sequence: TGTGCCAGCAGCGACCCCAGGAGGGGTGCTGCGAACACCGGGGAGCTGTTTTTT. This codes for CASSDPRRGAANTGELFF.

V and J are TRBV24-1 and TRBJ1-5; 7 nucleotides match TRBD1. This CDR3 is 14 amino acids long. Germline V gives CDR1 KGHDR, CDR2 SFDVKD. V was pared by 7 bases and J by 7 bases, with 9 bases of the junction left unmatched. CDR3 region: CATSSDRAEQPQHF. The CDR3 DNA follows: TGTGCCACCAGCTCCGACAGGGCAGAACAGCCCCAGCATTTT.

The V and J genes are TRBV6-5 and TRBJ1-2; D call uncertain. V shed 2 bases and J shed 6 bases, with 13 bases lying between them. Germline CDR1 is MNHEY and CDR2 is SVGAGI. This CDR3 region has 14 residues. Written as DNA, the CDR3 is TGTGCCAGCAGTTACGCGGGCTTGAGGAATGGCTACACCTTC. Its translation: CASSYAGLRNGYTF.

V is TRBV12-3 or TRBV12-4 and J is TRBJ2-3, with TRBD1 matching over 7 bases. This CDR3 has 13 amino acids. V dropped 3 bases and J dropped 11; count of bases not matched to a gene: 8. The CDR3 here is CASSLMSTGVQYF. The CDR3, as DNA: TGTGCCAGCAGTTTGATGAGCACAGGGGTGCAGTATTTT.

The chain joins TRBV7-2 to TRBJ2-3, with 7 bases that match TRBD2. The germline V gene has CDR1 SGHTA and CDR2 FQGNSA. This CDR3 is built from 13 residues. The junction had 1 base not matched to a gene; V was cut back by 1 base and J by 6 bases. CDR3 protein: CASSLGLADTQYF. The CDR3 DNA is TGTGCCAGCAGCTTAGGACTAGCTGATACGCAGTATTTT.